This T cell receptor beta chain was profiled in a study of a mutant IDH1 vaccine in newly diagnosed glioma. Using immunoSEQ multiplex PCR, the repertoire was profiled, and TCRdb retains in-frame clones only, with some absent. This table holds tens of thousands of clones, roughly 85% found once. V was trimmed by 3 bases and J by 0 bases, leaving 8 bases between them. CDR1 LNHDA and CDR2 SQIVND come from the germline V gene (reference sequence). This CDR3 has 14 residues. Described time point: baseline, week 1 (first vaccination visit). Described treatment: pre-vaccination baseline after standard-of-care therapy.

Material: PBMCs, obtained from a glioma patient treated with radiotherapy, temozolomide or both. The sequence derives from a man between 40 and 49 years old with glioma. J is TRBJ1-1 and V is TRBV19; weak D call: TRBD1 (5 bases). CDR3 loop: CASSIGTVNTEAFF. In DNA, the CDR3 is TGTGCCAGTAGTATCGGGACGGTGAACACTGAAGCTTTCTTT.